This T cell receptor beta chain came from a study of relationships among human T cell subsets. Semiquantitative ARM-PCR amplified T cell receptor alpha and beta CDR3 regions from mRNA. Exponential amplification used communal superprimers after tagged nested gene-specific primers in ARM-PCR. First-round products served as template after exonuclease removal of nested primers. TCRdb analysed the multiplex PCR reads with MiXCR anew, one entry per CDR3 protein. The sample gives about 14,000 distinct CDR3 sequences, less than 65% of which show up once; roughly 2% is in the top ten. Regulatory T cells were selected from positively selected CD4+ cells using anti-CD25 beads. General observations from the study: Th1, Th2 and regulatory T cells shared many CDR3 sequences. Over 50% of CD8+ cytotoxic sequences were in clones over 100 reads; regulatory and Th2 had few.

Germline V gene sequence: CDR1 MNHEY, CDR2 SVGAGI. CDR3 length: 13 amino acids. Trimming stripped 3 bases from V and 6 bases from J, with 10 bases between. With respect to this clonotype: The antigen is undetermined.

The clonotype originates from a man in his forties in good health. The V and J genes are TRBV6-5 and TRBJ2-3; TRBD2 is a possible D gene (6 bases). Input material: Tregs sorted from blood. The CDR3 bases are TGTGCCAGCAGTTATTCCCTAGCGGATACGCAGTATTTT. Translated, it gives CASSYSLADTQYF.